A single sample gave rise to the 16 T cell receptor beta chains below, sequenced in a study of blood T cell repertoires in COVID-19. The protocol was immunoSEQ multiplex PCR, while the TCRdb copy is restricted to in-frame clones and leaves out a portion. The repertoire holds over 200,000 clones, with approximately 91% as singletons. Material for sequencing was peripheral blood. Source of these receptors: a person in their late teens or twenties with COVID-19, enrolled during active disease.

The V gene is TRBV20-1, the J gene TRBJ2-3; 8 nucleotides agree with TRBD2. J lost 4 bases, V lost 3 bases, and 9 bases had no gene match. The germline V gene has CDR1 DFQATT and CDR2 SNEGSKA (reference sequence). CDR3 length: 15 amino acids. The CDR3 nucleotides are TGCAGTGCTAGTATCCAGCGGGAGACCGCAGATACGCAGTATTTT. It codes for CSASIQRETADTQYF.

This clone was counted a single time. The limits of the CDR3 on the DNA are not certain, so only TCRdb's listed CDR3 is given. The chain joins TRBV7-5 to TRBJ2-1; the tabulated D call, TRBD2, remains unverified against the DNA. TRBV7-5 is a pseudogene segment. The CDR3 length equals 16 residues, ends included. The CDR3 here is CARSFGRGSLYNEQFF.

The rearrangement joins TRBV11-2 to TRBJ2-7; 12 nucleotides agree with TRBD2. Germline CDR1 SGHAT, CDR2 FQNNGV. The CDR3 has 14 residues. Trimming at V came to 5 bases and at J to 6 bases, leaving 5 bases not matched to a gene. The CDR3 sequence is CASSRLAGDTEQYF. As DNA, the CDR3 is TGTGCCAGCAGCAGACTAGCGGGAGACACCGAGCAGTACTTC.

The chain uses TRBV5-5 and TRBJ1-5; no clear D. V lost 2 bases, J lost 7 bases, and 16 bases lay in between. The CDR3 spans 15 residues. Per the germline V gene, CDR1 is SGHKS and CDR2 is YYEKEE (reference sequence). CDR3 bases: TGTGCCAGCAGCTTTTTTCCAGATCTCTCCCAGCCCCAGCATTTT. As protein: CASSFFPDLSQPQHF.

The chain couples TRBV5-4 to TRBJ1-4; 9 nucleotides match TRBD1. The germline V gene has CDR1 SGHNT and CDR2 YYREEE (reference sequence). The length of the CDR3 is 14 residues. J gave up 7 bases and V 3 bases, and 4 bases lay outside the gene matches. CDR3 nucleotides: TGTGCCAGCAGCTCTCGACAGGGGGGTGAAAAACTGTTTTTT. Translating it yields CASSSRQGGEKLFF.

The rearrangement uses TRBV9 and TRBJ2-7, with D tentatively TRBD2 (6 bases). CDR3 length equals 14 residues. The germline V and J ends were trimmed by 7 bases and 2 bases, with 16 bases remaining between them. Germline CDR1 SGDLS, CDR2 YYNGEE. The CDR3, as DNA: TGTGCCAGCGGAGGGACGGCGGGCCCCTACGAGCAGTACTTC. This translates into CASGGTAGPYEQYF.

The chain uses TRBV9 and TRBJ1-2, with D possibly matching TRBD1 (5 bases). The germline V gene has CDR1 SGDLS and CDR2 YYNGEE. CDR3 length: 13 amino acids. Trimming left V 3 bases short and J 8 bases short, with 14 bases between. The CDR3 DNA reads as TGTGCCAGCAGCGCCCCATCGCAGGGAGGCTACACCTTC. Protein sequence: CASSAPSQGGYTF.

V gene TRBV7-9 combines with J gene TRBJ1-1, with D possibly being TRBD1 (5 bases). Between the trimmed V and J ends, which lost 5 bases and 11 bases, there was a span of 21 bases. Germline loops: CDR1 SEHNR, CDR2 FQNEAQ (reference sequence). The CDR3 runs to 14 residues. CDR3 residues: CASSAQQGSERAFF. The CDR3 nucleotides read TGTGCCAGCAGCGCACAGCAGGGTTCGGAGAGGGCTTTCTTT.

V and J are TRBV18 and TRBJ2-1; TRBD1 might be the D (5 bases). The CDR3 is 14 amino acids. CDR1 is KGHSH, CDR2 LQKENI, per germline. The V and J ends lost 0 bases and 8 bases respectively, with 11 bases between them. This CDR3 is CASSPPGPEHEQFF. The CDR3 nucleotides are TGTGCCAGCTCACCACCGGGGCCAGAACATGAGCAGTTCTTC.

The rearrangement uses TRBV28 and TRBJ1-1; TRBD1 matches at 8 bases. The junction had 5 bases not matched to a gene; V was cut back by 4 bases and J by 4 bases. Germline V gene data show CDR1 as MDHEN and CDR2 as SYDVKM. The CDR3 runs 14 residues. This CDR3 reads CASSSQGEATEAFF. The DNA of the CDR3 is TGTGCCAGCAGTTCACAGGGGGAGGCCACTGAAGCTTTCTTT.

The J gene is TRBJ2-7, the V gene TRBV7-9; maybe TRBD1 (6 bases). The germline CDR1 and CDR2 sequences are SEHNR and FQNEAQ (reference sequence). The CDR3 length is 14 residues. Trimming shortened V by 4 bases and J by 1 base, and 11 bases separated the two germline ends. The CDR3 DNA follows: TGTGCCAGCAGCTCCACTACAGGGTCCTACGAGCAGTACTTC. Protein: CASSSTTGSYEQYF.

This chain uses TRBV14 with TRBJ2-7; D remains unclear. The germline V and J ends were trimmed by 2 bases and 4 bases, with 6 bases remaining between them. The CDR3 runs to 12 residues. The germline CDR1 and CDR2 sequences are SGHDN and FVKESK. In nucleotides, the CDR3 is TGTGCCAGCAGCCAATTAGTTTACGAGCAGTACTTC. It specifies CASSQLVYEQYF.

The chain combines TRBV24-1 with TRBJ2-5, with D perhaps matching TRBD1 (6 bases). V shed 4 bases and J shed 3 bases, with 8 bases lying between them. There are 13 residues in the CDR3. The germline gives CDR1 KGHDR, CDR2 SFDVKD. The CDR3 DNA follows: TGTGCCACCAGTGACTACAGGGAAGAGACCCAGTACTTC. Amino acids: CATSDYREETQYF.

The rearrangement uses TRBV28 and TRBJ2-1; 12 positions agree with TRBD2. Germline-derived CDR1 and CDR2 are MDHEN and SYDVKM. The ends lost 4 bases at V and 8 bases at J; junction bases unmatched: 6. CDR3 length: 15 residues. The CDR3, as DNA: TGTGCCAGCAGTTCCCGACTAGCGGGAGAGCATGAGCAGTTCTTC. Translated: CASSSRLAGEHEQFF.

The chain links TRBV11-2 to TRBJ1-1; TRBD1 agrees at 7 bases. The V gene's germline CDR1 is SGHAT and CDR2 FQNNGV. The CDR3 is 18 amino acids. Trimming removed 1 base from V and 3 bases from J; junction bases left unmatched: 14. The CDR3 DNA reads TGTGCCAGCAGCTTAGCGGATTACAGGGGTGGAGGGGACACTGAAGCTTTCTTT. Translation gives CASSLADYRGGGDTEAFF.

This clone was counted a single time. CDR3 amino acids: CASSIATGTGGHSPLHF. The CDR3 nucleotides are TGCGCCAGCAGCATCGCGACCGGGACAGGGGGACACTCACCCCTCCACTTT. V gene TRBV5-1 combines with J gene TRBJ1-6, with 11 bases lining up with TRBD1. Germline V gene sequence: CDR1 SGHRS, CDR2 YFSETQ. Germline trimming cut 4 bases from V and 10 bases from J; bases unmatched to any gene: 13. The CDR3 contains 17 residues.